This TCR beta chain was sequenced during a study of blood T cell repertoires in COVID-19. CDR1 and CDR2 from the germline V gene are MNHEY and SMNVEV (reference sequence). The CDR3 has 15 residues. V dropped 5 bases and J dropped 5 bases, with 19 bases sitting between them. As originally analysed: Reference gene primers were amplified, and this amplification served to estimate nucleated cell counts. Profiling relied on immunoSEQ multiplex PCR, and the TCRdb table lists in-frame clones only, not all of them. That table gives V, J and clone size, and the DNA gave D and trimming. This sample yields about 250,000 clones, of which around 85% are seen a single time; roughly 8% belongs to the top ten.

Sequenced material: peripheral blood. The V and J genes are TRBV27 and TRBJ2-7, with a possible D match to TRBD1 (6 bases). This TCR came from an elderly woman with acute or convalescent COVID-19. As DNA, the CDR3 is TGTGCCAGCAGTCTTCATCCAGGGGTTACCAACGAGCAGTACTTC. Amino acid sequence: CASSLHPGVTNEQYF.